This T cell receptor beta chain was recovered during a study of blood T cell repertoires in COVID-19. Study context: The analysed material was cDNA or gDNA that came from T cells, B-cell-depleted T cells, or PBMCs.

After removal of 7 bases from V and 0 bases from J, the junction contained 6 bases not matched to a gene. Germline values: CDR1 LNHDA, CDR2 SQIVND (reference sequence). The CDR3 covers 16 residues. Only in-frame clones appear in the TCRdb table, and some are missing; sequencing was by immunoSEQ multiplex PCR. The profile shows around 120,000 clones, 70% to 85% of them singletons. The sequence derives from a man in his 70s with active or convalescent COVID-19. The genes are TRBV19 and TRBJ1-3; 10 bases match TRBD1. The sample comprised peripheral blood. The CDR3: CASNLGQGVSGNTIYF. CDR3 coding DNA: TGTGCCAGTAACTTAGGACAGGGGGTCTCTGGAAACACCATATATTTT.